A single sample gave rise to the 18 T cell receptor beta chains below, sequenced in a study of cytomegalovirus exposure and HLA in healthy donors. PCR used 60 Vbeta primers and 13 Jbeta primers. Generated by immunoSEQ multiplex PCR, the TCRdb table keeps only in-frame clones and is missing some. The data contain 120,000 or so clones, roughly 80% of them seen just once; the ten biggest clones take up around 18%. Sequencing was performed on PBMCs. The receptors shown here come from a man younger than 35 in good health and CMV-seropositive.

This rearrangement joins TRBV7-9 to TRBJ2-3; D not resolved. The CDR3 has 13 residues. Germline V gene sequence: CDR1 SEHNR, CDR2 FQNEAQ (reference sequence). Trimming took 3 bases from V and 2 from J, leaving 6 bases between them. The CDR3 loop reads CASSFFSTDTQYF. The CDR3 region has the DNA TGTGCCAGCAGCTTCTTTTCCACAGATACGCAGTATTTT.

This clone was found once. The chain uses TRBV6-1 and TRBJ2-5, with D unclear. From germline, CDR1 is MNHNS and CDR2 SASEGT. V gave up 4 bases and J gave up 4 bases, with 7 bases separating them. The CDR3 loop spans 12 amino acids. DNA of the CDR3: TGTGCCAGCAGTGCTCCCTTAGAGACCCAGTACTTC. It translates to CASSAPLETQYF.

The V gene is TRBV5-6, the J gene TRBJ1-6; no reliable D call. Between the trimmed V and J ends, which lost 0 bases and 0 bases, there was a span of 13 bases. CDR1 and CDR2 from the germline V gene are SGHDT and YYEEEE. This CDR3 has 18 residues. CDR3 region: CASSLVGDESSYNSPLHF. In nucleotides, the CDR3 is TGTGCCAGCAGCTTGGTTGGAGACGAGAGCTCCTATAATTCACCCCTCCACTTT.

The chain has TRBV4-1 and TRBJ1-4; D unclear. The V end was cut by 4 bases, the J end by 6 bases, with 6 bases between. The CDR3 totals 12 residues. The germline gives CDR1 MGHRA, CDR2 YSYEKL. CDR3 coding DNA: TGCGCCAGCAGCCCACCGGATGAAAAACTGTTTTTT. Translation gives CASSPPDEKLFF.

V and J are TRBV9 and TRBJ2-7; 12 nucleotides match TRBD2. Germline V gene sequence: CDR1 SGDLS, CDR2 YYNGEE. The junction had 7 bases not matched to a gene; V was cut back by 1 base and J by 2 bases. CDR3 length: 17 residues. The chain's CDR3 is CASSVKPTSGGPYEQYF. The DNA of the CDR3 is TGTGCCAGCAGCGTAAAGCCGACTAGCGGGGGTCCCTACGAGCAGTACTTC.

The chain has TRBV28 and TRBJ2-7; TRBD2 matches 7 bases. The CDR3 spans 17 residues. The germline gives CDR1 MDHEN, CDR2 SYDVKM. The junction had 15 bases not matched to a gene; V was cut back by 7 bases and J by 0 bases. The CDR3 DNA is TGTGCCAGCACCGGCCCTTACGGGGAGGGGAGCTCCTACGAGCAGTACTTC. It yields the protein CASTGPYGEGSSYEQYF.

This rearrangement joins TRBV9 to TRBJ1-4; possible D gene TRBD1, 5 bases. Germline assignment: CDR1 SGDLS and CDR2 YYNGEE. Trimming removed 0 bases from V and 16 bases from J, with 13 bases in between. This CDR3 is 12 amino acids long. The CDR3 here is CASSVGEGQPFF. CDR3 nucleotides: TGTGCCAGCAGCGTAGGTGAAGGACAACCGTTTTTT.

The chain uses TRBV2 and TRBJ1-2; 7 nucleotides align to TRBD1. Looked up from germline, CDR1 is SNHLY and CDR2 is FYNNEI. This CDR3 has 13 amino acids. With V trimmed by 3 bases and J by 8 bases, 6 bases remained unmatched. CDR3 sequence reads: CASSDRDRYGYTF. CDR3 coding DNA: TGTGCCAGCAGTGATAGGGACAGATACGGCTACACCTTC.

As concerns this clone: Other DNA sequences in this sample translate to the same CDR3. The chain links TRBV15 to TRBJ1-4, with D possibly being TRBD1 (5 bases). The CDR3 runs to 15 residues. The V gene's germline CDR1 is LNHNV and CDR2 YYDKDF (reference sequence). Trimming shortened V by 3 bases and J by 2 bases, and 10 bases separated the two germline ends. The CDR3 reads CATSSPGVTNEKLFF. CDR3 coding DNA: TGTGCCACCAGCAGCCCGGGGGTCACTAATGAAAAACTGTTTTTT.

This clone was observed a single time. The chain employs TRBV30 and TRBJ1-1; TRBD1 agrees at 7 bases. J gave up 0 bases and V 3 bases, and 7 bases lay outside the gene matches. The germline gives CDR1 GTSNPN, CDR2 SVGIG (reference sequence). The CDR3 runs 15 residues. The DNA for the CDR3 is TGTGCCTGGAGACTAAGGGGACAGTTGAACACTGAAGCTTTCTTT. Translation: CAWRLRGQLNTEAFF.

V usage is TRBV30 and J usage is TRBJ1-2; TRBD1 is a possible D gene (6 bases). This CDR3 has 13 amino acids. Trimming shortened V by 4 bases and J by 7 bases, and 16 bases separated the two germline ends. The germline V gene has CDR1 GTSNPN and CDR2 SVGIG (reference sequence). The CDR3 DNA is TGTGCCTGGAATCTGGGGGGGCGCGGTGGCTACACCTTC. This encodes CAWNLGGRGGYTF. Full variable domain (remainder filled in from reference TRBV30 and TRBJ1-2): SQTIHQWPATLVQPVGSPLSLECTVEGTSNPNLYWYRQAAGRGLQLLFYSVGIGQISSEVPQNLSASRPQDRQFILSSKKLLLSDSGFYLCAWNLGGRGGYTFGSGTRLTVV.

The chain employs TRBV7-8 and TRBJ2-7, with a possible D match to TRBD2 (5 bases). CDR1 and CDR2 (germline): SGHVS, FQNEAQ. Trimming took 9 bases from V and 2 from J, leaving 14 bases between them. The CDR3 has 13 amino acids. The CDR3 loop reads CASRGTTTYEQYF. CDR3 sequence (DNA): TGTGCCAGTCGGGGTACCACAACCTACGAGCAGTACTTC.

The chain joins TRBV6-1 to TRBJ2-5; TRBD2 might be the D (6 bases). TRBJ2-7 explains the end of the DNA better; the J call may be wrong. The germline gives CDR1 MNHNS, CDR2 SASEGT. The CDR3 has 15 amino acids. In DNA, the CDR3 is TGTGCCAGCAGTGAGTCTGTCGGGACTTTCTACGAGCAGTACTTC. Protein product: CASSESVGTFYEQYF.

The genes are TRBV29-1 and TRBJ1-6; a possible D gene is TRBD1 (5 bases). Trimming took 4 bases from V and 9 from J, leaving 13 bases between them. This CDR3 is built from 13 residues. Germline V gene data show CDR1 as SQVTM and CDR2 as ANQGSEA. The CDR3 is CSVAQGLGSPLHF. CDR3 sequence (DNA): TGCAGCGTTGCGCAGGGTTTAGGTTCACCCCTCCACTTT. Drawing the rest from reference TRBV29-1 and TRBJ1-6, the complete variable domain is SAVISQKPSRDICQRGTSLTIQCQVDSQVTMMFWYRQQPGQSLTLIATANQGSEATYESGFVIDKFPISRPNLTFSTLTVSNMSPEDSSIYLCSVAQGLGSPLHFGNGTRLTVT.

The rearrangement uses TRBV11-2 and TRBJ2-7; maybe TRBD2 (6 bases). The V end lost 5 bases, the J end lost 1 base, and 9 bases lay between the germline ends. The germline V gene has CDR1 SGHAT and CDR2 FQNNGV. The CDR3 has 13 amino acids. CDR3: CASSRDLSYEQYF. CDR3 DNA sequence: TGTGCCAGCAGCCGGGACTTATCCTACGAGCAGTACTTC.

V gene TRBV5-6 combines with J gene TRBJ1-1; 8 nucleotides align to TRBD1. Germline values: CDR1 SGHDT, CDR2 YYEEEE. V lost 3 bases to trimming and J lost 8 bases; unmatched junction nucleotides: 6. CDR3 length: 13 amino acids. CDR3 bases: TGTGCCAGCAGCTCGGGACAGGTGATCGAAGCTTTCTTT. Amino acids: CASSSGQVIEAFF.

This clone was counted only a few times. The V call is TRBV5-4, the J call TRBJ1-1; TRBD1 is a possible D gene (6 bases). The CDR3 runs 15 residues. Germline loops: CDR1 SGHNT, CDR2 YYREEE (reference sequence). Trimming stripped 0 bases from V and 1 base from J, with 10 bases between. CDR3 amino acids: CASSLAGTKNTEAFF. The CDR3 DNA reads as TGTGCCAGCAGCTTGGCCGGGACAAAGAACACTGAAGCTTTCTTT.

The chain couples TRBV30 to TRBJ1-1; 8 bases match TRBD1. Germline V gives CDR1 GTSNPN, CDR2 SVGIG (reference sequence). CDR3 length: 15 residues. V lost 2 bases and J lost 3; bases outside the gene matches: 8. DNA of the CDR3: TGTGCCTGGAGTCCACCCGGGACAGGACACACTGAAGCTTTCTTT. It specifies CAWSPPGTGHTEAFF.